This paragraph covers one T cell receptor (beta chain) sequence. The source of the sample is a study of immune cell composition in non-small cell lung cancer. Normal lung sampling was at least 3 cm from the tumour, as distant as possible. Germline CDR1 and CDR2: SGHNT and YYREEE (reference sequence). The V and J ends lost 4 bases and 2 bases, in that order; junction bases with no gene match: 6. This CDR3 is built from 16 residues. Sequenced by immunoSEQ multiplex PCR; TCRdb stores in-frame clones only, minus some. The sample carries around 1,600 clones, roughly two thirds recorded once. The rearrangement uses TRBV5-4 and TRBJ2-3, with 11 nucleotides matching TRBD2. The sample consisted of non-adjacent lung tissue. This TCR was recovered from a human donor with non-small cell lung cancer. CDR3 loop: CASSGGTSGLTDTQYF. The CDR3 nucleotides are TGTGCCAGCAGCGGGGGGACTAGCGGTCTCACAGATACGCAGTATTTT.